The 25 T cell receptor beta chains below come from one sample, sequenced in a study of T cells after yellow fever vaccination. From the 5' RACE reads, TCRdb called clonotypes with MiXCR, one entry per CDR3 protein. The table shows 500,000 to 650,000 distinct CDR3 sequences, with about 12% occurring only once. Specimen: PBMCs, collected on the day of the yellow fever booster vaccination. The receptors come from a man aged 30 to 45 who received the YFV17D yellow fever vaccine.

The CDR3 DNA sequence: TGTGCCAGCAGCTCCACCCTACAGCGGGCCGCGGGATACAATGAGCAGTTCTTC. Its translation: CASSSTLQRAAGYNEQFF. The chain employs TRBV7-3 and TRBJ2-1; tentatively, D is TRBD2 (6 bases). The CDR3 length is 18 residues. The V and J ends lost 4 bases and 4 bases respectively, with 23 bases between them. CDR1 is SGHTA, CDR2 FQGTGA, per germline. The variable domain in full, with the rest retrieved from reference TRBV7-3 and TRBJ2-1, is GAGVSQTPSNKVTEKGKYVELRCDPISGHTALYWYRQSLGQGPEFLIYFQGTGAADDSGLPNDRFFAVRPEGSVSTLKIQRTERGDSAVYLCASSSTLQRAAGYNEQFFGPGTRLTVL.

The chain recombines TRBV5-1 with TRBJ2-7, with TRBD1 matching over 8 bases. Per the germline V gene, CDR1 is SGHRS and CDR2 is YFSETQ. V gave up 4 bases and J gave up 3 bases; unmatched junction bases: 3. The CDR3 spans 13 residues. The CDR3, as DNA: TGCGCCAGCAGCAAGGGACAGGACTACGAGCAGTACTTC. Translating gives CASSKGQDYEQYF.

A few counts support this clonotype. J is TRBJ2-1 and V is TRBV2; TRBD2 matches 7 bases. This CDR3 comprises 14 residues. Germline CDR1 is SNHLY and CDR2 is FYNNEI. J lost 3 bases, V lost 7 bases, and 6 bases had no gene match. CDR3 region: CASKSPGGYNEQFF. CDR3 coding DNA: TGTGCCAGCAAGTCGCCGGGAGGCTACAATGAGCAGTTCTTC.

The chain combines TRBV5-1 with TRBJ2-7, with 7 nucleotides matching TRBD2. The CDR3 runs 17 residues. Trimming removed 1 base from V and 2 bases from J; junction bases left unmatched: 12. Germline V gene data show CDR1 as SGHRS and CDR2 as YFSETQ. CDR3 amino acids: CASSLYPRSGKTYEQYF. The CDR3 DNA reads TGCGCCAGCAGCTTGTACCCACGGAGCGGGAAAACCTACGAGCAGTACTTC. The full variable domain, with the rest looked up from reference TRBV5-1 and TRBJ2-7, is KAGVTQTPRYLIKTRGQQVTLSCSPISGHRSVSWYQQTPGQGLQFLFEYFSETQRNKGNFPGRFSGRQFSNSRSEMNVSTLELGDSALYLCASSLYPRSGKTYEQYFGPGTRLTVT.

This clonotype has more than one count but fewer than ten. The CDR3 protein is CASSLTHREGQHGYTF. The DNA of the CDR3 is TGTGCCAGCAGCTTAACGCACAGGGAGGGACAACATGGCTACACCTTC. This chain connects TRBV7-3 to TRBJ1-2; tentative D call: TRBD1 (6 bases). V lost 0 bases and J lost 6, with 17 bases in between. CDR1 is SGHTA and CDR2 is FQGTGA in the germline V gene. This CDR3 contains 16 residues.

The CDR3, as DNA: TGTGCCAGCAGCAAGGGGACTGCAACCCATAGCAATCAGCCCCAGCATTTT. The encoded protein is CASSKGTATHSNQPQHF. This chain uses TRBV21-1 with TRBJ1-5. TRBV21-1 is a pseudogene segment. The CDR3 has 17 amino acids.

This sequence joins TRBV5-1 and TRBJ1-6, with D possibly matching TRBD1 (5 bases). The CDR3 contains 15 residues. V lost 4 bases, J lost 10 bases, and 18 bases lay in between. Germline CDR1 reads SGHRS; CDR2 reads YFSETQ. CDR3 sequence reads: CASSLRDARSSPLHF. The CDR3, as DNA: TGCGCCAGCAGCCTCCGGGACGCCCGTTCATCACCCCTCCACTTT. The entire variable domain, with the rest obtained from reference TRBV5-1 and TRBJ1-6, is as follows: KAGVTQTPRYLIKTRGQQVTLSCSPISGHRSVSWYQQTPGQGLQFLFEYFSETQRNKGNFPGRFSGRQFSNSRSEMNVSTLELGDSALYLCASSLRDARSSPLHFGNGTRLTVT.

This clonotype was counted between two and nine times. The J gene is TRBJ2-4, the V gene TRBV20-1, with D perhaps TRBD2 (6 bases). Germline loops: CDR1 DFQATT, CDR2 SNEGSKA (reference sequence). V lost 3 bases and J 7 bases, leaving 16 bases between the germline ends. The CDR3 runs to 14 residues. CDR3 protein: CSASPDSGRNIQYF. The DNA of the CDR3 is TGCAGTGCTAGCCCTGACTCAGGGAGGAACATTCAGTACTTC.

This rearrangement joins TRBV3-1 to TRBJ2-7; TRBD1 is a possible D gene (6 bases). The germline CDR1 and CDR2 sequences are LGHDT and YNNKEL (reference sequence). V was trimmed by 4 bases and J by 9 bases, leaving 19 bases between them. CDR3 length: 14 amino acids. CDR3 amino acids: CASSLQGAFTRQYF. In DNA form, the CDR3 reads TGTGCCAGCAGCCTACAGGGAGCGTTTACGAGGCAGTACTTC.

This clonotype occurred a few times. The chain uses TRBV4-3 and TRBJ2-1, with 7 bases that match TRBD1. The CDR3 totals 15 residues. Germline V CDR1 and CDR2: LGHNA, YSLEER. Trimming cost V 4 bases and J 4 bases; bases outside gene matches: 7. DNA of the CDR3: TGCGCCAGCAGCCTACAGGGGCGAGGGTACAATGAGCAGTTCTTC. Its protein product is CASSLQGRGYNEQFF.

This clonotype has a handful of counts. This chain uses TRBV5-1 with TRBJ2-7, with TRBD2 matching 7 bases. V gave up 3 bases and J gave up 3 bases; unmatched junction bases: 12. Germline V lookup: CDR1 SGHRS, CDR2 YFSETQ. This CDR3 has 16 amino acids. The CDR3 DNA sequence: TGCGCCAGCAGCTCTCTCACCGGGACGGGAGGCTACGAGCAGTACTTC. Encoded protein: CASSSLTGTGGYEQYF. Complete variable domain (other parts from reference TRBV5-1 and TRBJ2-7): KAGVTQTPRYLIKTRGQQVTLSCSPISGHRSVSWYQQTPGQGLQFLFEYFSETQRNKGNFPGRFSGRQFSNSRSEMNVSTLELGDSALYLCASSSLTGTGGYEQYFGPGTRLTVT.

This clonotype was seen a few times. V is TRBV20-1 and J is TRBJ2-3, with D perhaps TRBD1 (6 bases). There are 14 residues in the CDR3. Trimming pared 0 bases from V and 8 bases from J, leaving 15 bases between. In germline, CDR1 is DFQATT, CDR2 SNEGSKA (reference sequence). DNA for the CDR3: TGCAGTGCTAGAGATTACAGGGATTTAATTACGCAGTATTTT. Amino acids: CSARDYRDLITQYF.

V and J are TRBV5-6 and TRBJ2-2; 7 bases fit TRBD1. Unmatched junction bases numbered 6, after V lost 4 bases and J lost 3 bases. This CDR3 has 15 amino acids. Germline CDR1 is SGHDT and CDR2 is YYEEEE. The CDR3 loop is CASSLGTAYTGELFF. The CDR3 bases are TGTGCCAGCAGCCTGGGGACAGCCTACACCGGGGAGCTGTTTTTT. Variable domain in full (rest from reference TRBV5-6 and TRBJ2-2): DAGVTQSPTHLIKTRGQQVTLRCSPKSGHDTVSWYQQALGQGPQFIFQYYEEEERQRGNFPDRFSGHQFPNYSSELNVNALLLGDSALYLCASSLGTAYTGELFFGEGSRLTVL.

V is TRBV7-2 and J is TRBJ2-1; D is unclear. Trimming took 6 bases from V and 0 from J, leaving 9 bases between them. Germline CDR1 reads SGHTA; CDR2 reads FQGNSA. This CDR3 has 14 amino acids. The CDR3 loop is CASSRQSSYNEQFF. The CDR3 DNA sequence: TGTGCCAGCAGTCGGCAGAGCTCCTACAATGAGCAGTTCTTC.

This clonotype was detected a few times. The V call is TRBV5-6, the J call TRBJ1-1; D not resolved. The CDR3 totals 16 residues. Looked up from germline, CDR1 is SGHDT and CDR2 is YYEEEE. V lost 1 base and J lost 1, with 14 bases in between. In DNA, the CDR3 is TGTGCCAGCAGCTTGACCCCCAGAAATTGGAACACTGAAGCTTTCTTT. Amino acid sequence: CASSLTPRNWNTEAFF.

V gene TRBV7-9 combines with J gene TRBJ2-5; 13 bases fit TRBD2. The ends lost 5 bases at V and 5 bases at J; junction bases unmatched: 11. The germline V gene has CDR1 SEHNR and CDR2 FQNEAQ (reference sequence). There are 17 residues in the CDR3. Here the CDR3 DNA reads TGTGCCAGCAGCCATACCCCCACTAGCGGGAGGGCGGAGACCCAGTACTTC. Its protein is CASSHTPTSGRAETQYF.

This clonotype was found a few times. V is TRBV5-4 and J is TRBJ2-2; D is possibly TRBD1 (6 bases). The CDR3 is made up of 18 amino acids. Germline CDR1 reads SGHNT; CDR2 reads YYREEE (reference sequence). The germline V and J ends were trimmed by 0 bases and 3 bases, with 18 bases remaining between them. This CDR3 is CASSLGPRGSLDTGELFF. Here the CDR3 DNA reads TGTGCCAGCAGCTTGGGTCCCAGGGGCTCGTTAGACACCGGGGAGCTGTTTTTT.

The table lists this clonotype with a few counts. The rearrangement links TRBV27 to TRBJ1-2; 10 bases are shared with TRBD1. The CDR3 contains 15 residues. CDR1 is MNHEY, CDR2 SMNVEV, per germline (reference sequence). Trimming removed 6 bases from V and 4 bases from J; junction bases left unmatched: 8. CDR3 in DNA: TGTGCCAGCAGAAACCGGGACAGGGGTGGCTATGGCTACACCTTC. This codes for CASRNRDRGGYGYTF.

The chain's CDR3 is CASSEGGREYNEQFF. For the CDR3, the DNA is TGTGCCAGCAGCGAAGGAGGGCGGGAGTACAATGAGCAGTTCTTC. The chain couples TRBV9 to TRBJ2-1; 7 bases align to TRBD2. Germline CDR1 SGDLS, CDR2 YYNGEE. The CDR3 length is 15 residues. V dropped 3 bases and J dropped 4; count of bases not matched to a gene: 7.

The V gene is TRBV6-2 or TRBV6-3, the J gene TRBJ2-1; possibly TRBD1 or TRBD2 for D (5 bases each). This CDR3 spans 14 amino acids. V was trimmed by 1 base and J by 6 bases, leaving 10 bases between them. Per germline, CDR1 MNHEY and CDR2 SVGEGT. The CDR3 coding sequence is TGTGCCAGCAGTTACTTGGGACGGATCAATGAGCAGTTCTTC. Amino acid sequence: CASSYLGRINEQFF.

This clonotype came up a few times. The CDR3 here is CASSQVDSGTQYF. The CDR3 DNA reads as TGTGCCAGCAGCCAAGTGGACTCGGGGACCCAGTACTTC. This rearrangement joins TRBV3-1 to TRBJ2-5, with D possibly matching TRBD2 (5 bases). The CDR3 extends over 13 amino acids. Germline V gene sequence: CDR1 LGHDT, CDR2 YNNKEL (reference sequence). Between the trimmed V and J ends, which lost 1 base and 7 bases, there was a span of 10 bases.

This clonotype was counted a few times. The genes are TRBV30 and TRBJ1-5; TRBD1 might be the D (5 bases). Germline CDR1 reads GTSNPN; CDR2 reads SVGIG (reference sequence). The V end lost 3 bases, the J end lost 6 bases, and 12 bases lay between the germline ends. The CDR3 has 13 residues. In DNA form, the CDR3 reads TGTGCCTGGAGCGGACACCCGGGTCAGCCCCAGCATTTT. It codes for CAWSGHPGQPQHF.

This CDR3 is CASSPRPGRWTEAFF. CDR3 nucleotide sequence: TGTGCCAGCAGCCCCCGACCGGGGAGGTGGACTGAAGCTTTCTTT. The chain employs TRBV5-7 and TRBJ1-1; D is ambiguous. TRBV5-7 counts as an open reading frame of uncertain function. V lost 4 bases and J 5 bases, leaving 18 bases between the germline ends. The CDR3 consists of 15 residues.

This sequence joins TRBV7-2 and TRBJ2-5; 7 bases are a match to TRBD1. Germline trimming cut 2 bases from V and 4 bases from J; bases unmatched to any gene: 7. The CDR3 runs to 15 residues. Germline V gene sequence: CDR1 SGHTA, CDR2 FQGNSA. The CDR3: CASSLQTGMRETQYF. The CDR3 DNA reads as TGTGCCAGCAGCTTACAGACAGGGATGCGAGAGACCCAGTACTTC. The complete variable domain, with remaining parts taken from reference TRBV7-2 and TRBJ2-5, reads GAGVSQSPSNKVTEKGKDVELRCDPISGHTALYWYRQSLGQGLEFLIYFQGNSAPDKSGLPSDRFSAERTGGSVSTLTIQRTQQEDSAVYLCASSLQTGMRETQYFGPGTRLLVL.

This chain uses TRBV7-2 with TRBJ2-7; D perhaps matches TRBD1 (6 bases). CDR3 length: 12 amino acids. CDR1 is SGHTA, CDR2 FQGNSA, per germline. Trimming removed 5 bases at V and 6 bases at J, with 11 bases between. CDR3 sequence reads: CASSQGFGEQYF. The CDR3, as DNA: TGTGCCAGCAGCCAGGGGTTCGGCGAGCAGTACTTC.